The clone carrying this TCR beta chain was seen just once. No antigen is known for it. This record belongs to a study of Ad26.COV2.S vaccination and SARS-CoV-2 variants. In the study overall: As a participant in COV1001, the donor was in the Ad26.COV2.S trial arm. Findings of the study overall: Comparability of non-spike TCR breadth was observed across vaccine and placebo recipients. Responses of T cells in total may have been underestimated by the TCR breadth and depth analyses.

The treatment denotes: about 20 received Ad26.COV2.S at low or high dose, single or two shots; about five received placebo; per-sample allocation not given. Sample collection was performed on day 63 after the first vaccine or placebo injection. The method was immunoSEQ multiplex PCR; TCRdb's version includes in-frame clones alone and lacks a portion of them. The repertoire consists of 400,000 to 500,000 clones, with more than 75% occurring once and the leading ten covering around 3.6%. Germline CDR1 and CDR2: MNHEY and SVGEGT. CDR3 length: 14 amino acids. The V and J ends lost 0 bases and 5 bases respectively, with 11 bases between them.

V usage is TRBV6-2 or TRBV6-3 and J usage is TRBJ2-7, with a weak D call TRBD1 (6 bases). This receptor was obtained from a person aged 18-60 years who received the Ad26.COV2.S COVID-19 vaccine or a placebo. The source material was peripheral blood, sampled in a trial of Ad26.COV2.S vaccine versus placebo. In DNA form, the CDR3 reads TGTGCCAGCAGTTACTCGGACAGTCTCAACGAGCAGTACTTC. It translates to CASSYSDSLNEQYF.